The clone carrying this T cell receptor beta chain was seen only a few times. No antigen is known for it. This sample is drawn from a study of shared clonotypes between healthy human individuals. The CDR3 sequence is 13 residues long. V lost 5 bases and J 4 bases, leaving 11 bases between the germline ends. CDR1 and CDR2 (germline): MNHNS, SASEGT. General study results and limits: Shared clonotypes across all four donors exceeded non-shared ones in generation probability.

TCRdb's copy holds only in-frame clones and misses some; the assay was immunoSEQ multiplex PCR. The repertoire holds some 980,000 clones, approximately 80% seen once, with roughly 1.5% in the top ten. The healthy adult donors were HIV-negative and reported no recent acute infections or vaccinations. This TCR was recovered from a man between 18 and 29 years old in good health. This chain uses TRBV6-1 with TRBJ1-1; a possible D gene is TRBD1 (6 bases). The sequenced sample consisted of memory CD4+ T cells sorted from blood. Subset: CD45RA-negative fraction. CDR3 in amino acids: CASSITGSTEAFF. CDR3 DNA: TGTGCCAGCAGTATCACAGGGTCCACTGAAGCTTTCTTT.